Listed below are T cell receptor beta chains from one sample, sequenced in a study of blood T cell repertoires in COVID-19. Repertoires were generated with immunoSEQ multiplex PCR, while TCRdb's copy carries only in-frame clones and drops some. Among nearly 250,000 clones, roughly 86% were seen once, and the ten largest hold 1.5% to 2%. The sequenced sample was peripheral blood. Source of these receptors: a woman aged 55-70 years who had recovered from COVID-19. Each CDR3 is given with its conserved first and last residue. A D gene is named only where the DNA matches it firmly. Rows may omit the clone size; those that give it use once, few, many or a size class.

j_gene	v_gene	len	d_gene	abundance	CDR3aa	CDR3nt
TRBJ1-2	TRBV27	15	TRBD1	.	CASSPGTGDSYGYTF	TGTGCCAGCAGCCCCGGGACAGGGGATAGCTATGGCTACACCTTC
TRBJ1-1	TRBV9	13	TRBD1	.	CASSVEGATEAFF	TGTGCCAGCAGCGTAGAGGGGGCGACCGAAGCTTTCTTT
TRBJ2-3	TRBV5-1	15	TRBD2	.	CASRSQRGRTDTQYF	TGCGCCAGCAGGTCTCAGCGGGGACGCACAGATACGCAGTATTTT
TRBJ2-1	TRBV5-1	14	.	few	CASSPTRSANEQFF	TGCGCCAGCAGCCCTACCCGCAGCGCCAATGAGCAGTTCTTC
TRBJ2-1	TRBV5-4	13	.	few	CASSLERLTEQFF	TGTGCCAGCAGCTTGGAGAGGTTGACTGAGCAGTTCTTC
TRBJ2-2	TRBV27	15	TRBD1	.	CASSLSIRGTGELFF	TGTGCCAGCAGTTTATCGATCAGGGGGACCGGGGAGCTGTTTTTT
TRBJ1-1	TRBV7-2	14	.	.	CASSLRGRITEAFF	TGTGCCAGCAGCTTACGGGGAAGAATCACTGAAGCTTTCTTT
TRBJ2-5	TRBV19	16	TRBD2	.	CASSPRLAGVQETQYF	TGTGCCAGTAGTCCAAGACTAGCGGGGGTACAAGAGACCCAGTACTTC
TRBJ1-5	TRBV7-9	14	TRBD1	.	CASSSGTGYQPQHF	TGTGCCAGCAGCTCAGGGACAGGCTATCAGCCCCAGCATTTT
TRBJ2-7	TRBV7-3	14	.	.	CASSSPPLGIEQYF	TGTGCCAGCAGCTCCCCCCCACTAGGAATCGAGCAGTACTTC
TRBJ2-7	TRBV13	12	.	.	CASSRGSYEQYF	TGTGCCAGCAGCAGGGGGTCCTACGAGCAGTACTTC
TRBJ1-3	TRBV18	16	TRBD1	.	CASSRGQEISGNTIYF	TGTGCCAGCTCCCGGGGACAGGAGATCTCTGGAAACACCATATATTTT
TRBJ2-1	TRBV19	14	.	.	CASSILGVSNEQFF	TGTGCCAGTAGTATCCTAGGGGTGAGCAATGAGCAGTTCTTC
TRBJ1-1	TRBV11-2	14	.	.	CASSFSGFGTEAFF	TGTGCCAGCAGCTTTTCAGGGTTTGGCACTGAAGCTTTCTTT
TRBJ1-5	TRBV28	15	TRBD1	.	CASSSLTGIDQPQHF	TGTGCCAGCAGTTCCCTGACAGGGATCGACCAGCCCCAGCATTTT
TRBJ2-2	TRBV6-5	15	TRBD1	few	CASRKRGQHTGELFF	TGTGCCAGCAGGAAGAGGGGGCAACACACCGGGGAGCTGTTTTTT
TRBJ1-1	TRBV9	16	.	.	CASSVEGVAGVTEAFF	TGTGCCAGCAGCGTAGAGGGGGTGGCAGGGGTTACTGAAGCTTTCTTT
TRBJ2-5	TRBV7-2	14	.	.	CASSLVTVQETQYF	TGTGCCAGCAGCTTAGTTACAGTTCAAGAGACCCAGTACTTC
TRBJ1-6	TRBV6-5	13	.	.	CASSRERGSPLHF	TGTGCCAGCAGTAGGGAGCGGGGTTCACCCCTCCACTTT
TRBJ2-3	TRBV7-9	14	TRBD1	.	CASGSGGAGDTQYF	TGTGCCTCAGGGTCAGGGGGTGCGGGAGATACGCAGTATTTT
TRBJ2-7	TRBV4-2	17	.	.	CASSQVQGGGPTYEQYF	TGTGCCAGCAGCCAAGTGCAAGGCGGGGGCCCCACCTACGAGCAGTACTTC
TRBJ2-5	TRBV18	15	TRBD1	few	CASSPHPRGQETQYF	TGTGCCAGCTCACCACACCCCAGGGGGCAAGAGACCCAGTACTTC
TRBJ2-1	TRBV3-1/TRBV3-2	13	TRBD1	.	CASSRTGSYEQFF	TGTGCCAGCAGCCGGACAGGGAGTTATGAGCAGTTCTTC
TRBJ1-5	TRBV27	13	.	.	CASSFEFNQPQHF	TGTGCCAGCAGTTTCGAGTTCAATCAGCCCCAGCATTTT
TRBJ2-7	TRBV9	16	TRBD2	once	CASSVGTSGGAYEQYF	TGTGCCAGCAGCGTAGGGACTAGCGGGGGGGCCTACGAGCAGTACTTC
TRBJ2-4	TRBV27	14	.	.	CASSSPVAKNIQYF	TGTGCCAGCAGTTCGCCGGTAGCCAAAAACATTCAGTACTTC
TRBJ1-5	TRBV5-3	17	.	.	CARSYDNREGSNQPQHF	TGTGCCAGAAGCTATGACAACCGGGAGGGTAGCAATCAGCCCCAGCATTTT
TRBJ2-1	TRBV28	13	.	.	CASSPPFGDEQFF	TGTGCCAGCAGTCCGCCCTTCGGTGATGAGCAGTTCTTC